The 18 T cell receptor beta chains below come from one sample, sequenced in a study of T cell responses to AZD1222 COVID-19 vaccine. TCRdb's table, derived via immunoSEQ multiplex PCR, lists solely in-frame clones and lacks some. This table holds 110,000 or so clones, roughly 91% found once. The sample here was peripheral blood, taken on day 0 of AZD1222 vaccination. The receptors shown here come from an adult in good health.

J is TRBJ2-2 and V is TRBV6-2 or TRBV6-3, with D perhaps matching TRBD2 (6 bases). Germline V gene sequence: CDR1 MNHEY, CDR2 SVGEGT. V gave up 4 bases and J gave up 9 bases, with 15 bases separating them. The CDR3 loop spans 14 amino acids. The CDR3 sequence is CASSLGTLIRELFF. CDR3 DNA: TGTGCCAGCAGTTTAGGGACTCTTATCAGGGAGCTGTTTTTT.

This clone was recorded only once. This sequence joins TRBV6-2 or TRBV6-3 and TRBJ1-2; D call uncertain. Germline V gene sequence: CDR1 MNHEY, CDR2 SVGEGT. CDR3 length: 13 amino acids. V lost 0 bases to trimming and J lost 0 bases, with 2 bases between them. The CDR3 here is CASSYSPNYGYTF. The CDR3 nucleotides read TGTGCCAGCAGTTACTCGCCTAACTATGGCTACACCTTC.

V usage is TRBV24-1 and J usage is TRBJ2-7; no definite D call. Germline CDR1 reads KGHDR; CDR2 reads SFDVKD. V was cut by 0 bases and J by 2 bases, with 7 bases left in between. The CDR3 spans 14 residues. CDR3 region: CATSDLNTPYEQYF. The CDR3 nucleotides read TGTGCCACCAGTGATTTGAATACCCCCTACGAGCAGTACTTC.

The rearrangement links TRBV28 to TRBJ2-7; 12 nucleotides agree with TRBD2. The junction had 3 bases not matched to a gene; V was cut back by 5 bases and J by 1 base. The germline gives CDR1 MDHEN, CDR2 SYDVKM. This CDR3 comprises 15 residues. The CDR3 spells CASSLLAGGSYEQYF. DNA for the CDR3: TGTGCCAGCAGTCTACTAGCGGGAGGATCCTACGAGCAGTACTTC.

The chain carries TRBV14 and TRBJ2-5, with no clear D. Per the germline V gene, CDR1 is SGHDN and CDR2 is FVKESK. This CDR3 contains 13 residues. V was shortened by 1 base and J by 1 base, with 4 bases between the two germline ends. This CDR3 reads CASSQAPQETQYF. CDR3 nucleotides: TGTGCCAGCAGCCAAGCCCCCCAAGAGACCCAGTACTTC. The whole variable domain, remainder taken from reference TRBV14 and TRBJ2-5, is EAGVTQFPSHSVIEKGQTVTLRCDPISGHDNLYWYRRVMGKEIKFLLHFVKESKQDESGMPNNRFLAERTGGTYSTLKVQPAELEDSGVYFCASSQAPQETQYFGPGTRLLVL.

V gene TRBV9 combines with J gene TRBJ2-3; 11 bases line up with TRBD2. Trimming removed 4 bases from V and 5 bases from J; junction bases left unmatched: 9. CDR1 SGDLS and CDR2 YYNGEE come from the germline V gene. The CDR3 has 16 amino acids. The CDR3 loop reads CASSPRLAGSEDTQYF. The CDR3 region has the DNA TGTGCCAGCAGCCCAAGACTAGCGGGATCGGAAGATACGCAGTATTTT.

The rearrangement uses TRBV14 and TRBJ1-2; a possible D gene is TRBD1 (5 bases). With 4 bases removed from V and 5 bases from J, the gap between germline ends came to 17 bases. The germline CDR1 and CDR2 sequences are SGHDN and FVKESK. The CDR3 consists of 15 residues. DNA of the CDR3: TGTGCCAGCAGCCCGCCAACAGGACGATATTATGGCTACACCTTC. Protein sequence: CASSPPTGRYYGYTF.

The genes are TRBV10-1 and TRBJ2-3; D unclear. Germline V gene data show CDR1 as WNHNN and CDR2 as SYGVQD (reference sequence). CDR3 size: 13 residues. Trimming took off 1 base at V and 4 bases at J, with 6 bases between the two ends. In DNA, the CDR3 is TGCGCCAGCAGTGAGTTGACTGCAGATACGCAGTATTTT. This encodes CASSELTADTQYF.

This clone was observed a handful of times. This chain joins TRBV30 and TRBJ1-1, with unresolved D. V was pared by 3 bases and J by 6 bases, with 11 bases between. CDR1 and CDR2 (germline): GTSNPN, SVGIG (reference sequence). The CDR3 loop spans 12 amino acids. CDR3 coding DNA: TGTGCCTGGAGGCGGAGGGTGGCTGAAGCTTTCTTT. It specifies CAWRRRVAEAFF.

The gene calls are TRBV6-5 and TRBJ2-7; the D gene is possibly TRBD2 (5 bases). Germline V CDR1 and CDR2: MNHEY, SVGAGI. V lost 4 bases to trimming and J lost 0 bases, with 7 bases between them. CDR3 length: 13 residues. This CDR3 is CASSFGSSYEQYF. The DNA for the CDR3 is TGTGCCAGCAGTTTTGGGAGCTCCTACGAGCAGTACTTC.

The CDR3 reads CSASGRYGYTF. The CDR3 coding sequence is TGCAGTGCTTCGGGACGCTATGGCTACACCTTC. The genes are TRBV20-1 and TRBJ1-2; weak D call: TRBD1 (5 bases). The CDR3 sequence is 11 residues long. Germline V gene sequence: CDR1 DFQATT, CDR2 SNEGSKA (reference sequence). V was clipped by 5 bases and J by 4 bases, with 8 bases between them.

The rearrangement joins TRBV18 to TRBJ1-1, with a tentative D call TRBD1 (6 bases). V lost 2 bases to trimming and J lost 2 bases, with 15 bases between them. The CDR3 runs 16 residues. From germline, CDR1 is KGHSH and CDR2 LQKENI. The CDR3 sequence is CASSPWTVQDNTEAFF. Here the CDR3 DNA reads TGTGCCAGCTCACCATGGACAGTTCAAGACAACACTGAAGCTTTCTTT.

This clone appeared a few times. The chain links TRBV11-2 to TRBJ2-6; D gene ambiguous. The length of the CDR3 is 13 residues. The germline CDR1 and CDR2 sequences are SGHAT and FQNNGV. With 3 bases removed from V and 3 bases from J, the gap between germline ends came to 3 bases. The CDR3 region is CASSLFGANVLTF. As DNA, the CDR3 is TGTGCCAGCAGCTTGTTTGGGGCCAACGTCCTGACTTTC.

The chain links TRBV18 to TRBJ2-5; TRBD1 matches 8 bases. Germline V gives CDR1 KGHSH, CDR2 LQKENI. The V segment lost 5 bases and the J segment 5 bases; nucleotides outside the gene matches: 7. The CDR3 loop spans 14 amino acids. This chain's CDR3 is CASSSGQGEETQYF. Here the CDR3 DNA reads TGTGCCAGCTCATCAGGACAGGGAGAGGAGACCCAGTACTTC.

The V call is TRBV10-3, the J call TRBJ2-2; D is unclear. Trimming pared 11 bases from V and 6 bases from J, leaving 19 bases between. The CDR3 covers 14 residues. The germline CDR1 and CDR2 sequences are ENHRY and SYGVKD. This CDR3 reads CAPWLESEAGELFF. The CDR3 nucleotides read TGTGCCCCCTGGCTAGAAAGCGAGGCCGGGGAGCTGTTTTTT.

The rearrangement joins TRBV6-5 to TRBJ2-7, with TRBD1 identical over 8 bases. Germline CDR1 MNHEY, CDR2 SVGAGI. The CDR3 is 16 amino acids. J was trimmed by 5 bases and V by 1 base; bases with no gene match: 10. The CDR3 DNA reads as TGTGCCAGCAGTTACTTCGCCACAGGGGGGTCGCACGAGCAGTACTTC. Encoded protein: CASSYFATGGSHEQYF.

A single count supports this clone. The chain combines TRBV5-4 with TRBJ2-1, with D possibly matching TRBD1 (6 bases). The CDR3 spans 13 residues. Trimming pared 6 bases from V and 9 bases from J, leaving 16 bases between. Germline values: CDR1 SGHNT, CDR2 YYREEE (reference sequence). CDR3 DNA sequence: TGTGCCAGCACCCCGGCAGGGGCCGGTGAGCAGTTCTTC. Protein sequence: CASTPAGAGEQFF.

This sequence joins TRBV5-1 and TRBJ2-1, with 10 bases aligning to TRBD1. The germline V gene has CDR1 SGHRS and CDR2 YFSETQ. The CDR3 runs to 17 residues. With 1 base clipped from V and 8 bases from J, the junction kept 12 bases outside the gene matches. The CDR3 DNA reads TGCGCCAGCAGCTTGTCAGATGGGGACAGGGGTCGGGATGAGCAGTTCTTC. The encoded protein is CASSLSDGDRGRDEQFF.